What follows is one TCR beta chain and its context. The target antigen is unknown. From germline, CDR1 is DFQATT and CDR2 SNEGSKA (reference sequence). The V and J ends lost 5 bases and 0 bases respectively, with 11 bases between them. CDR3 length: 15 residues. The data were obtained in a study of CD8 T cells in ankylosing spondylitis. General study findings and limits: Reported data indicate significant enrichment of disease-linked clones within matched ankylosing spondylitis synovial fluid. A TCR beta motif made of fewer than ten highly homologous variants seemed typical of ankylosing spondylitis blood.

It was by quantitative 5'-RACE with molecular barcodes that TCR beta libraries were made. Via MiXCR, TCRdb re-called the 5' RACE reads, giving one row per CDR3 protein. This table holds some 240,000 distinct CDR3 sequences, 20% to 30% found once. The V gene is TRBV20-1, the J gene TRBJ2-6, with a tentative D call TRBD1 (6 bases). This TCR was sampled from a male donor with ankylosing spondylitis or in good health (not recorded which). The sample was blood, either unsorted or a sorted T cell fraction (not recorded which). CDR3 bases: TGCAGTGCTTTGACAGGCCGCTCTGGGGCCAACGTCCTGACTTTC. This encodes CSALTGRSGANVLTF.